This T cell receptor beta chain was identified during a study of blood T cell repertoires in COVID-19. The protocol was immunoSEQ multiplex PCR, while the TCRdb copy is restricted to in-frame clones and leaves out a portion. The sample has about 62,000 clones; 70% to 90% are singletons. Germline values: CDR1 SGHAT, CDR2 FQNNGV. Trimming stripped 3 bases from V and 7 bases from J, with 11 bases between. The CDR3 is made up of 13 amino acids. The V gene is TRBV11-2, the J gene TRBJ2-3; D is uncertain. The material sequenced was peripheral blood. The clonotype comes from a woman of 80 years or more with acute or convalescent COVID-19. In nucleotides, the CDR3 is TGTGCCAGCAGCTTGATGGAAGCGCATACGCAGTATTTT. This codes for CASSLMEAHTQYF. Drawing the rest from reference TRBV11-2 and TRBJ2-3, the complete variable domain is EAGVAQSPRYKIIEKRQSVAFWCNPISGHATLYWYQQILGQGPKLLIQFQNNGVVDDSQLPKDRFSAERLKGVDSTLKIQPAKLEDSAVYLCASSLMEAHTQYFGPGTRLTVL.